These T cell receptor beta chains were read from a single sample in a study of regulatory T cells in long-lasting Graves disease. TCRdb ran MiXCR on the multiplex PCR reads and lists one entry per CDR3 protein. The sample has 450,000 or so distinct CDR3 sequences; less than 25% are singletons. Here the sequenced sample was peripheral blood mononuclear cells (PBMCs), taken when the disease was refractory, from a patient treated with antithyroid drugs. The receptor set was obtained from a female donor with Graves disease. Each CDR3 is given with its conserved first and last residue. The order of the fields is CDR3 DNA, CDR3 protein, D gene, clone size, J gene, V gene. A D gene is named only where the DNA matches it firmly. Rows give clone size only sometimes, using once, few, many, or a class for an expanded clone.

TGTGCCAGCAGTTTTTTGGGGAGCGGTGGCTACACCTTC | CASSFLGSGGYTF | - | many | TRBJ1-2 | TRBV28
TGTGCCTGTGGCACACCCTACGAGCAGTACTTC | CACGTPYEQYF | - | many | TRBJ2-7 | TRBV30
TGCAGCGTTGGGCTAGACTTTGGCACTGAAGCTTTCTTT | CSVGLDFGTEAFF | - | many | TRBJ1-1 | TRBV29-1
TGTGCCAGCAGTCCAGACCAGAGAGCCAAAAACATTCAGTACTTC | CASSPDQRAKNIQYF | - | - | TRBJ2-4 | TRBV14
TGTGCCAGCAGTGAACTGGGGGTGAACACTGAAGCTTTCTTT | CASSELGVNTEAFF | - | many | TRBJ1-1 | TRBV2
TGTGCCGCCGGGCCAGAGGGCTATGGCTACACCTTC | CAAGPEGYGYTF | - | many | TRBJ1-2 | TRBV27
TGTGCCAGCAGTTACTCGGTCCAGGGGAGCTCCTACGAGCAGTACTTC | CASSYSVQGSSYEQYF | - | - | TRBJ2-7 | TRBV6-2/TRBV6-3
TGTGCCAGCAGCTTTCAGGGTGCCACTGAAGCTTTCTTT | CASSFQGATEAFF | - | many | TRBJ1-1 | TRBV11-2
TGTGCCAGCAGCTTACCCCAGCAGGTGCGGCCCCAGACCCAGTACTTC | CASSLPQQVRPQTQYF | - | many | TRBJ2-5 | TRBV11-2
TGTGCCAGCACCCAAATGCTTGCGGCTCGGGAGCTGTTTTTT | CASTQMLAARELFF | - | few | TRBJ2-2 | TRBV11-2
TGTGCCAGCAGTTCTACCGCAACCTACGAGCAGTACTTC | CASSSTATYEQYF | - | - | TRBJ2-7 | TRBV27
TGTGCCAGCAGTTACTCGGGACAGGGCACAGATACGCAGTATTTT | CASSYSGQGTDTQYF | TRBD1 | - | TRBJ2-3 | TRBV6-5
TGTGCCAGTAGTACCGAGGGGGCGGCTGGGGCCAACGTCCTGACTTTC | CASSTEGAAGANVLTF | TRBD1 | - | TRBJ2-6 | TRBV19
TGTGCCAGCAGCGTTGGGACAGGGTACCTCCCTGGCTACACCTTC | CASSVGTGYLPGYTF | TRBD1 | - | TRBJ1-2 | TRBV9
TGTGCCAGCTCACCCTTTACCGGGACAGGACTCTCTGGGGCCAACGTCCTGACTTTC | CASSPFTGTGLSGANVLTF | TRBD1 | - | TRBJ2-6 | TRBV18
TGTGCCAGCAGTGTCCAAGGGTTCAATCAGCCCCAGCATTTT | CASSVQGFNQPQHF | - | many | TRBJ1-5 | TRBV6-1
TGTGCCAGCTCACCAATGGACCGGGTCCAAGAGACCCAGTACTTC | CASSPMDRVQETQYF | - | many | TRBJ2-5 | TRBV18
TGTGCCACCAGTGATTTGGGACTAGCGGGAGTGGTGGATGAGCAGTTCTTC | CATSDLGLAGVVDEQFF | TRBD2 | - | TRBJ2-1 | TRBV24-1
TGTGCCAGCAGTGCGGGGGTAATTTTCGGTGAAGCTTTCTTT | CASSAGVIFGEAFF | - | many | TRBJ1-1 | TRBV12-3/TRBV12-4
TGTGCCAGCAGCCAAACACCGAAGGAGACCCAGTACTTC | CASSQTPKETQYF | - | many | TRBJ2-5 | TRBV28
TGTGCCAGCAGTACATTCACTGAAGCTTTCTTT | CASSTFTEAFF | - | many | TRBJ1-1 | TRBV12-3/TRBV12-4
TGTGCCAGCGTGGGGCAGCCCAGCTCCTACGAGCAGTACTTC | CASVGQPSSYEQYF | - | many | TRBJ2-7 | TRBV7-2
TGTGCCAGCAGCCGTTTCGGGACAGCGAACTATGGCTACACCTTC | CASSRFGTANYGYTF | TRBD1 | few | TRBJ1-2 | TRBV3-1
TGTGCCAGCACAACAACTAATGAAAAACTGTTTTTT | CASTTTNEKLFF | - | many | TRBJ1-4 | TRBV6-1
TGTGCCAGCAGTTTCGGTGAGGCCGACGAGCAGTACTTC | CASSFGEADEQYF | - | many | TRBJ2-7 | TRBV28
TGTGCCAGCAGCCGCGCCGGGACTAGCGGTTACGAGCAGTACTTC | CASSRAGTSGYEQYF | TRBD2 | many | TRBJ2-7 | TRBV11-2
TGTGCCAGCAGCTTTGGCGGGACGAAAACCTACGAGCAGTACTTC | CASSFGGTKTYEQYF | - | many | TRBJ2-7 | TRBV7-9
TGCGCCAGCAGCTGGAGGGGAAATGAGTACACTGAAGCTTTCTTT | CASSWRGNEYTEAFF | - | many | TRBJ1-1 | TRBV5-1
TGTGCCAGCAGTTACTTTCCCGGGACAGGGAGAAATCAGCCCCAGCATTTT | CASSYFPGTGRNQPQHF | TRBD1 | many | TRBJ1-5 | TRBV6-5
TGTGCCAGCAGCTTACTGGGGGGGACAGACGCCTACGAGCAGTACTTC | CASSLLGGTDAYEQYF | - | few | TRBJ2-7 | TRBV7-9
TGTGCCAGCAGTAAAAACATTCAGTACTTC | CASSKNIQYF | - | many | TRBJ2-4 | TRBV28
TGCAGCGTGCCCAGACTAGCGGAGAAAGAGACCCAGTACTTC | CSVPRLAEKETQYF | TRBD2 | few | TRBJ2-5 | TRBV29-1
TGTGCCACCAGCAGGACCCGACAGGGGGCAGAGACCCAGTACTTC | CATSRTRQGAETQYF | TRBD1 | many | TRBJ2-5 | TRBV15
TGCAGTGCTAGAGACTCCCTGGGACACTATAATCAGCCCCAGCATTTT | CSARDSLGHYNQPQHF | - | few | TRBJ1-5 | TRBV20-1
TGTGCCATCAGTGAGGGGCTGGCTAGCGGGAGTATCGGGGAGCTGTTTTTT | CAISEGLASGSIGELFF | TRBD2 | - | TRBJ2-2 | TRBV10-3
TGCAGCGTTGAAAGGGAGTATGGCTACACCTTC | CSVEREYGYTF | - | - | TRBJ1-2 | TRBV29-1
TGTGCCAGCAGCCAAGAGGCTTCGTATGGCTACACCTTC | CASSQEASYGYTF | - | few | TRBJ1-2 | TRBV3-1
TGTGCCAGCAGTAACCAGCGGGGGGGTTACGAGCAGTACTTC | CASSNQRGGYEQYF | TRBD2 | few | TRBJ2-7 | TRBV27
TGTGCCAGCAGTAATAGTCAGGGGGCTACCTACGAGCAGTACTTC | CASSNSQGATYEQYF | TRBD1 | once | TRBJ2-7 | TRBV28
TGTGCCAGCAGCTATGAGGGGCAAGAGACCCAGTACTTC | CASSYEGQETQYF | - | many | TRBJ2-5 | TRBV7-9
TGTGCCAGCAGAGAGAACAGGGGGCCGGCTAATGAAAAACTGTTTTTT | CASRENRGPANEKLFF | TRBD1 | many | TRBJ1-4 | TRBV12-3/TRBV12-4
TGTGCCAGCAGCTTATACGGAGGGGGAGGCGAGCAGTACTTC | CASSLYGGGGEQYF | - | many | TRBJ2-7 | TRBV7-3
TGTGCCAGCAGTTTCGACCCAGATACGCAGTATTTT | CASSFDPDTQYF | - | few | TRBJ2-3 | TRBV12-3/TRBV12-4
TGTGCCAGCAGTTTATCAGATATGAGCACTGAAGCTTCCTTT | CASSLSDMSTEASF | - | - | TRBJ1-1 | TRBV28
TGCAGCGTTGTATCGCAGAGCTCCTACGAGCAGTACTTC | CSVVSQSSYEQYF | - | - | TRBJ2-7 | TRBV29-1
TGTGCCAGCAGCCTGACCGAGTCATCTGGCTACACCTTC | CASSLTESSGYTF | - | few | TRBJ1-2 | TRBV9
TGTGCCAGCAGCCCGGCGGGGGCCACCGGGGAGCTGTTTTTT | CASSPAGATGELFF | - | few | TRBJ2-2 | TRBV7-3
TGTGCCACCAGCAGAGATCGAGGACAGGGGGACGGGCAGTACTTC | CATSRDRGQGDGQYF | TRBD1 | many | TRBJ2-7 | TRBV15
TGTGCCAGCAGGAACACCGGGGAGCTGTTTTTT | CASRNTGELFF | - | many | TRBJ2-2 | TRBV6-1
TGCGCCAGCAGCCCCGTCCTGGGGGACACTGAAGCTTTCTTT | CASSPVLGDTEAFF | - | - | TRBJ1-1 | TRBV4-1
TGCGCCAGCAAAGGGGACTTCAACCCAGATACGCAGTATTTT | CASKGDFNPDTQYF | - | once | TRBJ2-3 | TRBV10-1
TGTGCCAGCAGGGCAGGGGTCGGGACTGAAGTTTTCTTT | CASRAGVGTEVFF | - | - | TRBJ1-1 | TRBV6-2/TRBV6-3
TGTGCCAGCAGCTTAAGGTGGACCGGACGAGGCGGGGAGCTGTTTTTT | CASSLRWTGRGGELFF | - | few | TRBJ2-2 | TRBV7-3
TGTGCCTGGAGTGTAATTGTTTTAAGACTAGCGTCCGAGCAGTACTTC | CAWSVIVLRLASEQYF | TRBD2 | many | TRBJ2-7 | TRBV30
TGTGCCAGTAGTATCGGGACTAGCGGCTACGGGCAGTACTTC | CASSIGTSGYGQYF | TRBD2 | - | TRBJ2-7 | TRBV19
TGTGCCAGCAGCGCAGACAGGGAATTGGGCAAAAACATTCAGTACTTC | CASSADRELGKNIQYF | TRBD1 | - | TRBJ2-4 | TRBV7-9
TGTGCCGGCAGCCAAGGCATAGTATGGGACGAGCAGTACTTC | CAGSQGIVWDEQYF | - | few | TRBJ2-7 | TRBV3-1
TGCGCCAGCAGTGAAATTGCAGGGGGCCCGAAGAACACTGAAGCTTTCTTT | CASSEIAGGPKNTEAFF | TRBD1 | - | TRBJ1-1 | TRBV5-1
TGTGCCAGTGGGGGTGCGGGAAACATTCAGTACTTC | CASGGAGNIQYF | - | many | TRBJ2-4 | TRBV19
TGTGCCAGCAGTCCCACAGGGTTTAACTATGGCTACACCTTC | CASSPTGFNYGYTF | - | many | TRBJ1-2 | TRBV27